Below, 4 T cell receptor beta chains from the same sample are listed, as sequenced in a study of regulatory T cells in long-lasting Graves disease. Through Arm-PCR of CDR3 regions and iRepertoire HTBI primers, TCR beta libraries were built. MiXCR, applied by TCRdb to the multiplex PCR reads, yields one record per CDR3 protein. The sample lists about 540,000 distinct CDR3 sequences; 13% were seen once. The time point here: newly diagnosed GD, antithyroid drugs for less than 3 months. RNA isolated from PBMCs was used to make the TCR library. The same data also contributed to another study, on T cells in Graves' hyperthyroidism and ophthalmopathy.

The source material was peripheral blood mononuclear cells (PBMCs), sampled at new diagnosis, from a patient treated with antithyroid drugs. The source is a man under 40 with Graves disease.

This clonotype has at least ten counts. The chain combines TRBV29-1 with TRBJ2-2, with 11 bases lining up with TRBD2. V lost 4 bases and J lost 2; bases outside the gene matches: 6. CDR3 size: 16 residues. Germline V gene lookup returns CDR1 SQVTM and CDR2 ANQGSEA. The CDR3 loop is CSVGGLAGGNTGELFF. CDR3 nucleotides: TGCAGCGTTGGGGGGCTAGCGGGAGGTAACACCGGGGAGCTGTTTTTT.

CDR3 in amino acids: CASGLTAAYNEQFF. CDR3 in DNA: TGTGCCAGCGGTCTAACGGCAGCCTACAATGAGCAGTTCTTC. The J gene is TRBJ2-1, the V gene TRBV7-2; unclear D gene. The CDR3 sequence is 14 residues long. V was shortened by 8 bases and J by 2 bases, with 13 bases between the two germline ends. Germline V gives CDR1 SGHTA, CDR2 FQGNSA.

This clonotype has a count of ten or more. CDR3 nucleotides: TGTGCCTGGAGTACGAGGCAGAACGAGCAGTACTTC. Translation: CAWSTRQNEQYF. This chain uses TRBV30 with TRBJ2-7; unclear D gene. V was trimmed by 2 bases and J by 5 bases, leaving 10 bases between them. Germline V gene lookup returns CDR1 GTSNPN and CDR2 SVGIG (reference sequence). The CDR3 length is 12 residues.

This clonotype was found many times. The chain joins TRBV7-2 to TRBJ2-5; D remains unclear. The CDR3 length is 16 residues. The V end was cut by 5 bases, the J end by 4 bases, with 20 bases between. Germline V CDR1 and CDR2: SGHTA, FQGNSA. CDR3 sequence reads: CASSLPTGPVRETQYF. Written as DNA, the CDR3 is TGTGCCAGCAGCCTTCCAACGGGCCCCGTCCGAGAGACCCAGTACTTC.